A selection of T cell receptor beta chains follows, all from one sample in a study of naive and memory T cell subsets. TCRdb passed the 5' RACE reads through MiXCR, listing each CDR3 protein once. The sample lists 50,000 or so distinct CDR3 sequences, 7.2% seen once, with roughly 9.7% in the top ten. The origin of the receptors is a male donor in good health. Each CDR3 is given with its conserved first and last residue. A D gene is named only where the DNA matches it firmly. Expanded clones get a size class; other rows say once, few or many, or leave the size out.

j_gene,abundance,v_gene,d_gene,CDR3aa,CDR3nt
TRBJ2-7,.,TRBV4-1,.,CASSQDGVHEQYF,TGCGCCAGCAGCCAAGATGGGGTCCACGAGCAGTACTTC
TRBJ1-1,many,TRBV30,TRBD1,CAWSVQQGYAEAFF,TGTGCCTGGAGTGTGCAACAGGGGTATGCTGAAGCTTTCTTT
TRBJ1-6,few,TRBV5-5,.,CASSWPGHINSPLHF,TGTGCCAGCAGCTGGCCGGGACACATAAATTCACCCCTCCACTTT
TRBJ2-1,many,TRBV29-1,.,CSVERRAQFGERSNEQFF,TGCAGCGTTGAGAGGCGGGCCCAGTTCGGGGAGAGAAGCAATGAGCAGTTCTTC
TRBJ2-5,.,TRBV18,TRBD1,CASSQGQDQLETQYF,TGTGCCAGCTCCCAGGGACAGGACCAATTGGAGACCCAGTACTTC
TRBJ2-1,.,TRBV5-1,.,CASRGAESSYNEQFF,TGCGCCAGCAGAGGGGCAGAAAGCTCCTACAATGAGCAGTTCTTC
TRBJ2-5,few,TRBV7-6,.,CASSFGGGGETQYF,TGTGCCAGCAGCTTCGGAGGGGGGGGAGAGACCCAGTACTTC
TRBJ2-5,few,TRBV6-6,.,CASSYWEEETQYF,TGTGCCAGCAGTTACTGGGAGGAAGAGACCCAGTACTTC
TRBJ1-4,few,TRBV20-1,.,CSARHHRDNNEKLFF,TGCAGTGCGAGACACCACCGGGACAATAATGAAAAACTGTTTTTT
TRBJ2-4,.,TRBV18,.,CASSPLETAKNIQYF,TGTGCCAGCTCACCACTAGAGACGGCCAAAAACATTCAGTACTTC